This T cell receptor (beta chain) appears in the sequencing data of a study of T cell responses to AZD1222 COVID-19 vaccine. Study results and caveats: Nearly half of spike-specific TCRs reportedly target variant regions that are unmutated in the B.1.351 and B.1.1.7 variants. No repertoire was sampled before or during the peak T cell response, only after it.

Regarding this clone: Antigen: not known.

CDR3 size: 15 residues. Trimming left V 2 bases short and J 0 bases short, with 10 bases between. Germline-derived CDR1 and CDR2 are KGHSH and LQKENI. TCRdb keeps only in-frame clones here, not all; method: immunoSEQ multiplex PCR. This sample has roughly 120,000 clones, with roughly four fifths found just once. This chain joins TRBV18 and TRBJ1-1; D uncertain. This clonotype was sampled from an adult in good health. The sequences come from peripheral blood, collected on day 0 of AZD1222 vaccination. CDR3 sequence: CASSPRQQLNTEAFF. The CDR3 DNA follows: TGTGCCAGCTCACCAAGGCAACAGCTGAACACTGAAGCTTTCTTT.